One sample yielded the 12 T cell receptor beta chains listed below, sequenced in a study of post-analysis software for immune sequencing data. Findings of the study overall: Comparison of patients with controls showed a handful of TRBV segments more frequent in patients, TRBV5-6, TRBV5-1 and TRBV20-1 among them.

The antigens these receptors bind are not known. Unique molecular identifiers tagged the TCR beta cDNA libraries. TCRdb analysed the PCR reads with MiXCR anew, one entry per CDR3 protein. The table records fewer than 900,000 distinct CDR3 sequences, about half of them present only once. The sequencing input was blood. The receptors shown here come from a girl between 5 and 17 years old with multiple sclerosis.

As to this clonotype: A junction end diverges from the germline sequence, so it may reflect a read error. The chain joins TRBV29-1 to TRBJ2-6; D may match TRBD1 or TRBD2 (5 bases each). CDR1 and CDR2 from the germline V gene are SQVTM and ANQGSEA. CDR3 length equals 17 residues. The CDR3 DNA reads TGCAGCGTAGAAGACCGGGACCGCGCCTCTGGGGCCAACGTCCTGACTTTC. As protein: CSVEDRDRASGANVLTF.

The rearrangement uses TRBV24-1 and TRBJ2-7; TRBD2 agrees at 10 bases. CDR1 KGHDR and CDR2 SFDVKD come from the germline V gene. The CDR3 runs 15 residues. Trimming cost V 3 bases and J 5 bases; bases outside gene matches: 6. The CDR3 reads CATSDPAGGGDEQYF. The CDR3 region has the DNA TGTGCCACCAGTGATCCAGCGGGGGGGGGCGACGAGCAGTACTTC.

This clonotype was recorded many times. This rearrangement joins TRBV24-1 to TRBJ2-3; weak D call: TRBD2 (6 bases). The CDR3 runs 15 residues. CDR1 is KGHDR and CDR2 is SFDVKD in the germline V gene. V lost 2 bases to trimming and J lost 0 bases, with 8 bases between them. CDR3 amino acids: CATSDSGASTDTQYF. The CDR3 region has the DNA TGTGCCACCAGTGATTCGGGAGCTAGCACAGATACGCAGTATTTT.

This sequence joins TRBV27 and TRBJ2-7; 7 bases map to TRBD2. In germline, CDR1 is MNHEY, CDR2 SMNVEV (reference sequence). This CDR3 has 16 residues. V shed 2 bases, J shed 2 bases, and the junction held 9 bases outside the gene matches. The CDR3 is CASSLIPSGITYEQYF. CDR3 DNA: TGTGCCAGCAGTTTAATCCCAAGCGGGATTACCTACGAGCAGTACTTC.

In nucleotides, the CDR3 is TGTGCCAGCAGCTTATCGGCGGGAGATCCAGATACGCAGTATTTT. Its translation is CASSLSAGDPDTQYF. V gene TRBV7-2 combines with J gene TRBJ2-3, with TRBD2 identical over 7 bases. In germline, CDR1 is SGHTA, CDR2 FQGNSA. The J segment lost 4 bases and the V segment lost 2 bases, leaving 6 bases of the junction unmatched. This CDR3 is 15 amino acids long.

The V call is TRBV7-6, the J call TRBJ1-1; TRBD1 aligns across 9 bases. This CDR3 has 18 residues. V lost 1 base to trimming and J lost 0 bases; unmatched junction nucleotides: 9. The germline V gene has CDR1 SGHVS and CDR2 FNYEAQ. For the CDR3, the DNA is TGTGCCAGCAGCTTAGATCAAGGAGGACAGGGGATGAACACTGAAGCTTTCTTT. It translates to CASSLDQGGQGMNTEAFF.

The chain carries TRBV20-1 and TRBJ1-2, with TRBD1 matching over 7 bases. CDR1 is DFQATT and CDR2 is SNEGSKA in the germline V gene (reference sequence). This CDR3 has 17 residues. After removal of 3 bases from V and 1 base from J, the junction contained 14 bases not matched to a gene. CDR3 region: CSARATLGTELNYGYTF. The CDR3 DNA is TGCAGTGCTAGGGCTACTCTCGGGACAGAACTTAACTATGGCTACACCTTC.

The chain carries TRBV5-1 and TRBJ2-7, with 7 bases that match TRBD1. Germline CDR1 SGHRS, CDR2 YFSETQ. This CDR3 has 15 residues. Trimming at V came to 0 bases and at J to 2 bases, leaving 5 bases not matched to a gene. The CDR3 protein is CASSLEQGDTYEQYF. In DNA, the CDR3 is TGCGCCAGCAGCTTGGAGCAGGGGGATACCTACGAGCAGTACTTC.

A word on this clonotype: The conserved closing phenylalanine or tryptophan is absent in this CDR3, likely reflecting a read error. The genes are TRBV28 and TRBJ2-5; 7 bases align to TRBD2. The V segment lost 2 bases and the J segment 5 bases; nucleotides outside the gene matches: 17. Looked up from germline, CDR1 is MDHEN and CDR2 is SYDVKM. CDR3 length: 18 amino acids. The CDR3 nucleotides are TGTGCCAGCAGTTTACGTATGGGTTGGGGCGGGAGAGAGGAGACCCAGTACTGC. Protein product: CASSLRMGWGGREETQYC.

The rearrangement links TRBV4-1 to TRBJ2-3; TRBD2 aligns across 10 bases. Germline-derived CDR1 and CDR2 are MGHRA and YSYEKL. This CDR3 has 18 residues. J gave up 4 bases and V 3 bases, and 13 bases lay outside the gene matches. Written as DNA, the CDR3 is TGCGCCAGCAGCCATCCAAATGTGCTAGCGGGAGCGTCAGATACGCAGTATTTT. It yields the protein CASSHPNVLAGASDTQYF.

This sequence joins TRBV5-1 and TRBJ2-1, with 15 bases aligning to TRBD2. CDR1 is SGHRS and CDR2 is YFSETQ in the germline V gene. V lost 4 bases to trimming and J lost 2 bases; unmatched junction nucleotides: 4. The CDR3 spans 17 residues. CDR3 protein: CASSTGTSGRTYNEQFF. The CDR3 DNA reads TGCGCCAGCAGCACGGGGACTAGCGGGAGGACCTACAATGAGCAGTTCTTC.

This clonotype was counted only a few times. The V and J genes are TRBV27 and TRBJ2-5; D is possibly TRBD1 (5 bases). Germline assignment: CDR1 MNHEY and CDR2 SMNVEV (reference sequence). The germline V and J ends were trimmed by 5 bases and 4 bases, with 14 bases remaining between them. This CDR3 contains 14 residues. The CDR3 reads CASSPSQVPETQYF. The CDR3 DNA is TGTGCCAGCAGTCCCTCACAGGTTCCAGAGACCCAGTACTTC.